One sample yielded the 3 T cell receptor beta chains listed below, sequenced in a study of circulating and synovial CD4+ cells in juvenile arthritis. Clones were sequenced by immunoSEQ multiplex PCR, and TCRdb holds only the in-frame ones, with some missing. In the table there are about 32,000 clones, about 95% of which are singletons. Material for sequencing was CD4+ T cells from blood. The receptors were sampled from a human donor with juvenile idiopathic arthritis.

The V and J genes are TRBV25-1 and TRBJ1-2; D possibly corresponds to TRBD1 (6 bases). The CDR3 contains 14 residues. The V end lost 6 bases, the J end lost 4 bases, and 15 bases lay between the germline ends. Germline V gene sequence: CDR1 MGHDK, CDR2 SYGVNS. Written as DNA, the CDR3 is TGTGCCAGCAGGGCTAACAGGGTGTCCTATGGCTACACCTTC. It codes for CASRANRVSYGYTF.

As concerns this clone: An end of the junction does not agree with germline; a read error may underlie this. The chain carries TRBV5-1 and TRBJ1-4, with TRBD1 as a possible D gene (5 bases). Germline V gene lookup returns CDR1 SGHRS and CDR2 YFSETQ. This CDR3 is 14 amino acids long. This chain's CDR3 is CASSFGQGGEELFF. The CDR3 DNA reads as TGCGCCAGCAGCTTCGGGCAGGGAGGTGAAGAACTGTTTTTT.

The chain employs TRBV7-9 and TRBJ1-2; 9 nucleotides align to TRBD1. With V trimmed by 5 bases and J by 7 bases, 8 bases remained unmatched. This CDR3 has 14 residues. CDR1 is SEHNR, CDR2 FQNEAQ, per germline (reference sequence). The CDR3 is CASSPSTGGGGYTF. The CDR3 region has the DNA TGTGCCAGCAGCCCGTCGACAGGGGGAGGTGGCTACACCTTC.